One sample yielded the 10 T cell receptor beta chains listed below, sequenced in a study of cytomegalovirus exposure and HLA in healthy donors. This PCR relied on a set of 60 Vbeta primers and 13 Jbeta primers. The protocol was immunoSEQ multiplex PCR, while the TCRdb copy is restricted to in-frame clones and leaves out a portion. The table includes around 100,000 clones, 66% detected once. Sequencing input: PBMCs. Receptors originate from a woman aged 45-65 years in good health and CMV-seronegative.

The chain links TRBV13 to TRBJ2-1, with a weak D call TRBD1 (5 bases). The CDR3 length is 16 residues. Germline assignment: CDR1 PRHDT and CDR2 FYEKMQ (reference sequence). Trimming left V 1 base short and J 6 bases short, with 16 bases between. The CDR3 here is CASSLVSGRPVNEQFF. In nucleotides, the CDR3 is TGTGCCAGCAGCTTAGTCTCAGGGCGGCCAGTCAATGAGCAGTTCTTC. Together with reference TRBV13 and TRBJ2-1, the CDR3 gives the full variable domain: AAGVIQSPRHLIKEKRETATLKCYPIPRHDTVYWYQQGPGQDPQFLISFYEKMQSDKGSIPDRFSAQQFSDYHSELNMSSLELGDSALYFCASSLVSGRPVNEQFFGPGTRLTVL.

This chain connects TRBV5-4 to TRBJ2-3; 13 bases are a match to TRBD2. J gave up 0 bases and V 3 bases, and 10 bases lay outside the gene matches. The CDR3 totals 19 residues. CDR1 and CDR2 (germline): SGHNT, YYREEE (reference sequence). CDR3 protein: CASSSGLAGAYVSTDTQYF. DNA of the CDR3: TGTGCCAGCAGCTCAGGACTAGCGGGAGCCTACGTTAGCACAGATACGCAGTATTTT.

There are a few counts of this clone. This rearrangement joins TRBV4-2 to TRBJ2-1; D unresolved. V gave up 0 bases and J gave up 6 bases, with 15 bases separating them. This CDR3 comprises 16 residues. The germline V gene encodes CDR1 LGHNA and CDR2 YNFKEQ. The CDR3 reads CASSQDRVGRSNEQFF. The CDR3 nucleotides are TGTGCCAGCAGCCAAGATCGGGTCGGTCGTTCCAATGAGCAGTTCTTC.

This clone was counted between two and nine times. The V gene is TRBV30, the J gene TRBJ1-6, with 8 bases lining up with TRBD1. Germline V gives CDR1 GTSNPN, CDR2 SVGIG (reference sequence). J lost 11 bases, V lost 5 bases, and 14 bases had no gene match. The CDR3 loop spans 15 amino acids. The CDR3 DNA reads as TGTGCCTGGGCCCCACCGGGGACAGGTCGGACACCCCTCCACTTT. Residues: CAWAPPGTGRTPLHF.

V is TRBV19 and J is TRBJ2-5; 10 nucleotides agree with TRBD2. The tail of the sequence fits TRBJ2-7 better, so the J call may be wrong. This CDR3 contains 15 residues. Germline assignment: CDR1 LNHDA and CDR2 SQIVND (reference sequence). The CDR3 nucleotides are TGTGCCAGTAGTATAGCTAGCGGGAGCTCCTACGAGCAGTACTTC. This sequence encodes CASSIASGSSYEQYF.

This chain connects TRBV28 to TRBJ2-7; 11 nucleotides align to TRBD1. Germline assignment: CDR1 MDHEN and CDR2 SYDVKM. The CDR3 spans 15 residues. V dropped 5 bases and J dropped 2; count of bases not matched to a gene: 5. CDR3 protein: CASSPRTGGAYEQYF. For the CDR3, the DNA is TGTGCCAGCAGTCCTCGGACAGGGGGCGCCTACGAGCAGTACTTC.

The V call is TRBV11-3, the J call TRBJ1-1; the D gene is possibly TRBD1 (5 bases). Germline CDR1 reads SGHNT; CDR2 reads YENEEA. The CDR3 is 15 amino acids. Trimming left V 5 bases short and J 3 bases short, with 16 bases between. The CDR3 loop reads CASSTSQGGDTEAFF. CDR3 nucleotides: TGTGCCAGCAGCACATCCCAGGGAGGGGACACTGAAGCTTTCTTT.

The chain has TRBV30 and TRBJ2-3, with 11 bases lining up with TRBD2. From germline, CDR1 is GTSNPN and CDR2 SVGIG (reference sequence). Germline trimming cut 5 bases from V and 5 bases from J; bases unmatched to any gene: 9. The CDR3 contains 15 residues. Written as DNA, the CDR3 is TGTGCCTGGGAAGCAGGGCTAGCGGGGGGAGATACGCAGTATTTT. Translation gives CAWEAGLAGGDTQYF.

The CDR3 loop reads CASSATGGYTEAFF. For the CDR3, the DNA is TGCGCCAGCAGTGCGACAGGGGGCTACACTGAAGCTTTCTTT. The chain has TRBV10-1 and TRBJ1-1; 10 bases match TRBD1. This CDR3 region has 14 residues. Germline-derived CDR1 and CDR2 are WNHNN and SYGVQD (reference sequence). V gave up 4 bases and J gave up 3 bases; unmatched junction bases: 2.

DNA for the CDR3: TGTGCCAGCAGCCCCCTCCCACTTCTAGCGGGAGGCACAGATACGCAGTATTTT. Protein: CASSPLPLLAGGTDTQYF. This chain connects TRBV7-9 to TRBJ2-3; the match to TRBD2 covers 10 bases. The CDR3 length is 18 residues. With V trimmed by 5 bases and J by 1 base, 12 bases remained unmatched. Germline loops: CDR1 SEHNR, CDR2 FQNEAQ (reference sequence).